Listed below are T cell receptor beta chains from one sample, sequenced in a study of blood T cell repertoires in COVID-19. Method: immunoSEQ multiplex PCR; TCRdb's copy keeps in-frame clones and lacks some. Of 150,000 to 200,000 clones listed, approximately 90% are singletons. The sequenced sample was peripheral blood. The receptors come from a human donor in a cohort sampled during active COVID-19. CDR3s include the opening cysteine and the closing phenylalanine or tryptophan. D genes are given only for firm matches. The size entry is marked missing in some rows and otherwise reads once, few, many or a size class.

V gene	J gene	D gene	clone size	CDR3 protein	CDR3 DNA
TRBV10-2	TRBJ2-3	TRBD2	.	CASGLAGMVDTQYF	TGCGCCAGCGGACTAGCGGGAATGGTAGATACGCAGTATTTT
TRBV7-2	TRBJ2-4	TRBD2	.	CASSLDGGGAYIQYF	TGTGCCAGCAGCTTAGACGGCGGGGGGGCATACATTCAGTACTTC
TRBV19	TRBJ2-5	.	.	CASSINNRQETQYF	TGTGCCAGTAGTATAAACAACAGGCAAGAGACCCAGTACTTC
TRBV27	TRBJ1-1	.	.	CASSLSGGVGTEAFF	TGTGCCAGCAGTTTATCGGGGGGGGTGGGGACTGAAGCTTTCTTT
TRBV5-4	TRBJ1-3	.	.	CASSYPGTPGNTIYF	TGTGCCAGCAGCTATCCCGGGACACCAGGAAACACCATATATTTT
TRBV6-5	TRBJ1-6	TRBD1	.	CASTGGLDNSPLHF	TGTGCCAGCACAGGGGGCCTTGATAATTCACCCCTCCACTTT
TRBV7-9	TRBJ2-3	TRBD2	.	CASSLASSGRRDTQYF	TGTGCCAGCAGCTTAGCCTCTAGCGGGAGGCGCGATACGCAGTATTTT
TRBV29-1	TRBJ2-6	TRBD1	.	CSVGDRGSGANVLTF	TGCAGCGTCGGGGACAGGGGATCTGGGGCCAACGTCCTGACTTTC
TRBV18	TRBJ2-7	TRBD2	.	CASSLAASGTSGFGGSYEQYF	TGTGCCAGCTCACTGGCCGCTTCCGGGACTAGCGGTTTCGGAGGCTCCTACGAGCAGTACTTC
TRBV6-5	TRBJ1-5	.	.	CASMRQSGRQPQHF	TGTGCCAGCATGAGGCAGAGTGGTCGGCAGCCCCAGCATTTT
TRBV21-1	TRBJ2-7	.	.	CASSKVGNPFYEQYF	TGTGCCAGCAGCAAAGTGGGCAACCCCTTCTACGAGCAGTACTTC
TRBV2	TRBJ1-5	.	few	CASRVYGNQPQHF	TGTGCCAGCCGTGTTTATGGCAATCAGCCCCAGCATTTT
TRBV29-1	TRBJ2-5	TRBD1	.	CSVRTGWETQYF	TGCAGCGTTAGGACAGGGTGGGAGACCCAGTACTTC
TRBV13	TRBJ2-7	.	.	CASSSPPVPSTGQRVEQYF	TGTGCCAGCAGCAGCCCCCCCGTGCCGTCGACAGGACAGAGAGTCGAGCAGTACTTC
TRBV29-1	TRBJ1-3	.	once	CSVEDRTYTIYF	TGCAGCGTTGAAGATCGCACTTACACCATATATTTT
TRBV16	TRBJ1-2	TRBD1	.	CASSQTGTGGGYTF	TGTGCCAGCAGCCAAACCGGGACAGGGGGTGGCTACACCTTC
TRBV7-7	TRBJ2-2	.	.	CASSLSGPPNTGELFF	TGTGCTAGCAGCTTAAGCGGGCCTCCGAACACCGGGGAGCTGTTTTTT
TRBV5-1	TRBJ2-7	.	.	CASSLGQGSSYEQYF	TGCGCCAGCAGCTTGGGGCAGGGCAGCTCCTACGAGCAGTACTTC
TRBV27	TRBJ2-3	.	few	CASSFRRVDTQYF	TGTGCCAGCAGCTTCCGGCGGGTAGATACGCAGTATTTT
TRBV6-2/TRBV6-3	TRBJ1-2	TRBD1	.	CASSSGQGPGYGYTF	TGTGCCAGCAGTTCGGGACAGGGCCCCGGCTATGGCTACACCTTC
TRBV5-1	TRBJ2-2	.	.	CASSLGVDSTGELFF	TGCGCCAGCAGCTTGGGGGTAGACTCGACCGGGGAGCTGTTTTTT
TRBV7-6	TRBJ1-3	.	.	CAIGGPYSGNTIYF	TGTGCCATCGGGGGGCCTTACTCTGGAAACACCATATATTTT
TRBV6-2/TRBV6-3	TRBJ1-5	.	few	CASSHEAPSQPQHF	TGTGCCAGCAGCCATGAGGCCCCCAGTCAGCCCCAGCATTTT
TRBV5-1	TRBJ2-5	TRBD2	.	CASSQRGGPETQYF	TGCGCCAGCAGCCAGCGGGGGGGCCCTGAGACCCAGTACTTC
TRBV5-1	TRBJ2-6	.	.	CASSLAQGAGANVLTF	TGCGCCAGCAGCTTGGCGCAGGGTGCTGGGGCCAACGTCCTGACTTTC
TRBV18	TRBJ1-6	.	.	CASSPASTGPSSPLHF	TGTGCCAGCTCACCAGCTTCGACAGGTCCGTCTTCACCCCTCCACTTT
TRBV19	TRBJ1-2	.	.	CASSSMGGDTYGYTF	TGTGCCAGTAGTTCCATGGGAGGGGATACCTATGGCTACACCTTC
TRBV19	TRBJ2-6	.	.	CASRNPGGANVLTF	TGTGCCAGTAGGAATCCGGGTGGGGCCAACGTCCTGACTTTC
TRBV15	TRBJ2-4	TRBD1	.	CATSRPIGRDRANIQYF	TGTGCCACCAGCAGACCGATAGGGCGGGACAGGGCAAACATTCAGTACTTC
TRBV2	TRBJ1-6	.	.	CASSPGILNSPLHF	TGTGCCAGCAGCCCGGGGATCCTAAATTCACCCCTCCACTTT
TRBV6-2/TRBV6-3	TRBJ1-5	.	.	CASSYWQEENQPQHF	TGTGCCAGCAGTTACTGGCAGGAAGAGAACCAGCCCCAGCATTTT
TRBV3-1/TRBV3-2	TRBJ2-3	.	.	CASSQAGYADTQYF	TGTGCCAGCAGCCAAGCAGGGTACGCAGATACGCAGTATTTT
TRBV9	TRBJ1-1	.	.	CASSPLPGHPTEAFF	TGTGCCAGCAGCCCCCTCCCAGGGCATCCCACTGAAGCTTTCTTT
TRBV18	TRBJ1-2	.	once	CASSPYGTTHRLTMFLTF	TGTGCCAGCTCACCTTATGGTACAACGCACCGCCTAACTATGTTTTTGACCTTC
TRBV4-1	TRBJ2-1	TRBD2	.	CASSQSPPGLAGNEQFF	TGCGCCAGCAGCCAATCCCCCCCGGGACTAGCTGGCAATGAGCAGTTCTTC
TRBV28	TRBJ2-2	.	.	CASITNTGELFF	TGTGCCAGCATTACGAACACCGGGGAGCTGTTTTTT
TRBV30	TRBJ2-1	.	.	CAWSVNLASNEQFF	TGTGCCTGGAGTGTTAACCTAGCGTCTAATGAGCAGTTCTTC
TRBV6-2/TRBV6-3	TRBJ1-2	TRBD1	few	CASSPQGKWILYGYTF	TGTGCCAGCAGCCCACAGGGGAAGTGGATACTATATGGCTACACCTTC
TRBV19	TRBJ2-2	TRBD1	.	CASSRSQGDTGELFF	TGTGCCAGTAGTCGGTCCCAGGGGGACACCGGGGAGCTGTTTTTT
TRBV4-1	TRBJ1-2	.	.	CASSQAGFYGYTF	TGCGCCAGCAGCCAGGCAGGTTTCTATGGCTACACCTTC
TRBV6-5	TRBJ1-2	.	.	CASSSRSSGYTF	TGTGCCAGCAGTTCCCGGTCGAGCGGCTACACCTTC
TRBV29-1	TRBJ1-1	TRBD1	.	CSVDTGGNTEAFF	TGCAGCGTTGATACAGGGGGGAACACTGAAGCTTTCTTT
TRBV6-5	TRBJ1-2	.	.	CASIQSGSNYGYTF	TGTGCCAGCATCCAATCAGGGTCGAACTATGGCTACACCTTC
TRBV2	TRBJ2-1	.	few	CASSGFSIAYNEQFF	TGTGCCAGCAGTGGGTTTAGTATTGCCTACAATGAGCAGTTCTTC
TRBV4-3	TRBJ2-7	TRBD2	.	CASSQAPTSLGSYEQYF	TGCGCCAGCAGCCAAGCCCCGACTAGCCTGGGTTCCTACGAGCAGTACTTC
TRBV6-6	TRBJ1-5	.	.	CASSYESQPQHF	TGTGCCAGCAGTTACGAGAGTCAGCCCCAGCATTTT
TRBV19	TRBJ1-2	.	.	CASSIQARYGYTF	TGTGCCAGTAGTATACAGGCGCGCTATGGCTACACCTTC
TRBV30	TRBJ2-2	TRBD2	.	CAWSDRTSGPGELFF	TGTGCCTGGAGTGACCGGACTAGCGGCCCCGGGGAGCTGTTTTTT
TRBV28	TRBJ1-2	.	.	CASSFIRSGGVVLAYGYTF	TGTGCCAGCAGTTTCATCAGGTCTGGAGGGGTAGTCTTGGCCTATGGCTACACCTTC
TRBV7-9	TRBJ1-1	TRBD1	.	CASSAQTGGLEAFF	TGTGCCAGCAGTGCCCAGACAGGGGGTCTTGAAGCTTTCTTT
TRBV7-2	TRBJ1-1	.	.	CASSITYRVNTEAFF	TGTGCCAGCAGCATAACCTACAGGGTGAACACTGAAGCTTTCTTT
TRBV9	TRBJ2-7	TRBD2	.	CASSVHLAGGHYEQYF	TGTGCCAGCAGCGTCCACTTAGCGGGGGGCCACTACGAGCAGTACTTC